Below, 6 T cell receptor beta chains from the same sample are listed, as sequenced in a study of identical twins' blood T cells. TCRdb used MiXCR to reprocess the 5' RACE reads, holding one entry per CDR3 protein. The data show hundreds of thousands of distinct CDR3 sequences, with 28% seen just once and 6.1% held by the top ten. The sequencing input was PBMCs. Receptors originate from a woman aged 18-55 years in good health.

V gene TRBV20-1 combines with J gene TRBJ1-3, with D unresolved. V was cut by 4 bases and J by 4 bases, with 14 bases left in between. Germline CDR1 DFQATT, CDR2 SNEGSKA (reference sequence). CDR3 size: 14 residues. The CDR3: CSATGRRPGNTIYF. CDR3 sequence (DNA): TGCAGTGCTACTGGACGCCGGCCCGGAAACACCATATATTTT.

Regarding this clonotype: A much larger clone lies one base from this, so it may be a read error. This chain joins TRBV6-6 and TRBJ1-4; D is unclear. Per the germline V gene, CDR1 is MNHNY and CDR2 is SVGAGI (reference sequence). The CDR3 consists of 13 residues. CDR3 coding DNA: TGTGCCAACAGTTACGAGGACTGGGAAAAACTGTTTTTT. It specifies CANSYEDWEKLFF.

This clonotype was counted between two and nine times. The chain couples TRBV5-1 to TRBJ2-4, with D hard to call. The CDR3 runs 13 residues. Germline CDR1 SGHRS, CDR2 YFSETQ. Trimming stripped 0 bases from V and 8 bases from J, with 9 bases between. The CDR3 nucleotides are TGCGCCAGCAGCTTGGGGGATTCGGACATTCAGTACTTC. Translated: CASSLGDSDIQYF.

The table lists this clonotype with a count of one. The CDR3 DNA sequence: TGTGCCAGCAGCTTGGGGGGAAATGGCTACACCTTC. Translated: CASSLGGNGYTF. V gene TRBV11-2 combines with J gene TRBJ1-2; D is possibly TRBD1 (5 bases). The germline V gene has CDR1 SGHAT and CDR2 FQNNGV. The CDR3 spans 12 residues. The V end lost 3 bases, the J end lost 6 bases, and 8 bases lay between the germline ends.

Only a few counts were recorded for this clonotype. The J gene is TRBJ1-3, the V gene TRBV20-1; TRBD1 matches 8 bases. This CDR3 is 14 amino acids long. Germline V gene lookup returns CDR1 DFQATT and CDR2 SNEGSKA (reference sequence). The V segment lost 2 bases and the J segment 4 bases; nucleotides outside the gene matches: 4. The CDR3: CSARQGAQGNTIYF. The CDR3 DNA sequence: TGCAGTGCTAGACAGGGGGCGCAGGGAAACACCATATATTTT.

The gene calls are TRBV12-5 and TRBJ2-5, with a possible D match to TRBD2 (6 bases). The CDR3 is 15 amino acids. The V end was cut by 9 bases, the J end by 1 base, with 18 bases between. Germline CDR1 reads LGHNT; CDR2 reads FRNRAP. The CDR3 DNA reads as TGTGCTAGCGCAAGTTCAAGGGACTCCCAAGAGACCCAGTACTTC. It yields the protein CASASSRDSQETQYF.